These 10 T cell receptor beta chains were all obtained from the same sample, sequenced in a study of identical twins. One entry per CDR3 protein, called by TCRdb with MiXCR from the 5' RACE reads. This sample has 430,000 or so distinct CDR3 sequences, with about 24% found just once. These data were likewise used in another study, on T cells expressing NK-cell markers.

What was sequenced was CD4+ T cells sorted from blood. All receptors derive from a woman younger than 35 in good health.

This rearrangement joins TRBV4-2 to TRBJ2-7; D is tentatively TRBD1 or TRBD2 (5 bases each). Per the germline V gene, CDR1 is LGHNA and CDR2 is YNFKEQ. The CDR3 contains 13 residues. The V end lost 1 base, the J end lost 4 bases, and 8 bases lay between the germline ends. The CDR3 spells CASSQGREYEQYF. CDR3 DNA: TGTGCCAGCAGCCAAGGCAGGGAGTACGAGCAGTACTTC.

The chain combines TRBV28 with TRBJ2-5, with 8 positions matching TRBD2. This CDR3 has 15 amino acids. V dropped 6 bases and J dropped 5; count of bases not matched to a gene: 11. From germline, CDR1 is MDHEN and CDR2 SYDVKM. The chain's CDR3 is CASSRPGGPEETQYF. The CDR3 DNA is TGTGCCAGCAGCCGCCCGGGGGGGCCTGAGGAGACCCAGTACTTC.

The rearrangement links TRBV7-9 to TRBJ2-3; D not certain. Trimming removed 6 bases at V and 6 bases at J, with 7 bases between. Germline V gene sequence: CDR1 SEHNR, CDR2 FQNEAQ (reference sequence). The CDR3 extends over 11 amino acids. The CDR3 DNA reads TGTGCCAGCAGTTTAAAGGATACGCAGTATTTT. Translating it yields CASSLKDTQYF. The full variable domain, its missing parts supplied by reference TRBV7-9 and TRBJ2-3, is DTGVSQNPRHKITKRGQNVTFRCDPISEHNRLYWYRQTLGQGPEFLTYFQNEAQLEKSRLLSDRFSAERPKGSFSTLEIQRTEQGDSAMYLCASSLKDTQYFGPGTRLTVL.

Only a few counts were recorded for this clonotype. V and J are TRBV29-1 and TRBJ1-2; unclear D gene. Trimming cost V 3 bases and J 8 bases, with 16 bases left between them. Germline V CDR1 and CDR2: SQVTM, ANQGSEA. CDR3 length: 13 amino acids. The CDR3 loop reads CSVEAGNGRGYTF. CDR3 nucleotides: TGCAGCGTTGAGGCGGGTAATGGCCGGGGCTACACCTTC.

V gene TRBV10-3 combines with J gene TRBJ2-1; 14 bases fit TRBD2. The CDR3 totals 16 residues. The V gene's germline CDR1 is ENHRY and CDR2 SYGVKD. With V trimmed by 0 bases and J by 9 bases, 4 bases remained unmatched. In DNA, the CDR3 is TGTGCCATCAGTGAGTCGACTAGCGGGGGGGCCGGTGAGCAGTTCTTC. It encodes CAISESTSGGAGEQFF.

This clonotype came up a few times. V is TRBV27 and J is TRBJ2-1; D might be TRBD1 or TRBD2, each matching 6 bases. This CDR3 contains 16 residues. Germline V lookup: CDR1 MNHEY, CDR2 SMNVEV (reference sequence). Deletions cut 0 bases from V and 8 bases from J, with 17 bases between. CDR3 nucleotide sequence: TGTGCCAGCAGTTTATCACCGACCGGGGGCAGGGATGAGCAGTTCTTC. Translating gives CASSLSPTGGRDEQFF.

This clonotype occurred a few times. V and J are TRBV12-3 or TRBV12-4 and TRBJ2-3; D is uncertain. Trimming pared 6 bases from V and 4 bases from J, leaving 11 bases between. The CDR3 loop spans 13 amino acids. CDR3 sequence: CASRRDAADTQYF. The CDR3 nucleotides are TGTGCCAGCAGGAGAGACGCCGCAGATACGCAGTATTTT.

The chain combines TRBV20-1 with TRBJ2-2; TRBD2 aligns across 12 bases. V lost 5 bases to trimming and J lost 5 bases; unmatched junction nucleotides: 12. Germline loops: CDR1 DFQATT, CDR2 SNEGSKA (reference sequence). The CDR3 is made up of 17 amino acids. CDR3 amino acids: CSAGGGLAGRGTGELFF. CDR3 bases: TGCAGTGCTGGGGGAGGACTAGCGGGAAGGGGAACCGGGGAGCTGTTTTTT.

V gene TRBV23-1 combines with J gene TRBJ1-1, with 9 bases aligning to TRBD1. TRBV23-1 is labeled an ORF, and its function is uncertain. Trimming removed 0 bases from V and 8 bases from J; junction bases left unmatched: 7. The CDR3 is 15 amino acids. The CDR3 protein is CASSQSGTGTSEAFF. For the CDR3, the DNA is TGCGCCAGCAGTCAATCCGGGACAGGGACTTCGGAAGCTTTCTTT.

CDR3 region: CASSVSAGMGNEQFF. DNA of the CDR3: TGTGCCAGCAGCGTAAGCGCGGGGATGGGCAATGAGCAGTTCTTC. This chain uses TRBV9 with TRBJ2-1; D perhaps matches TRBD2 (6 bases). CDR3 length: 15 amino acids. Per the germline V gene, CDR1 is SGDLS and CDR2 is YYNGEE. V was shortened by 1 base and J by 6 bases, with 14 bases between the two germline ends.